These T cell receptor beta chains were read from a single sample in a study of T and B cells in COVID-19 patients. TCRdb reprocessed the multiplex PCR reads with MiXCR, giving one entry per CDR3 protein. There are roughly 9,500 distinct CDR3 sequences in the sample; approximately 29% occur only once, and 25% to 30% lies in the top ten. Sequenced input: blood. The receptor set was obtained from a human donor who had recovered from COVID-19. Both conserved end residues are part of each CDR3. Fields, in order: V gene, J gene, CDR3 protein.

V: TRBV7-9; J: TRBJ2-5; CDR3: CASSGQETQYF
V: TRBV5-4; J: TRBJ1-1; CDR3: CASSLAWNTEAFF
V: TRBV5-4; J: TRBJ2-2; CDR3: CASSLEAEIGELFF
V: TRBV6-5; J: TRBJ2-7; CDR3: CASSYVGGEQYF
V: TRBV6-5; J: TRBJ1-1; CDR3: CASSYGGDTEAFF
V: TRBV25-1; J: TRBJ2-6; CDR3: CASSIESGANVLTF
V: TRBV13; J: TRBJ1-1; CDR3: CASSLGSNTEAFF
V: TRBV6-5; J: TRBJ2-2; CDR3: CASSLHQGLNTGELFF
V: TRBV6-6; J: TRBJ2-7; CDR3: CASSYTRAGVDEQYF
V: TRBV18; J: TRBJ1-2; CDR3: CASSPVRQATANYGYTF
V: TRBV12-3/TRBV12-4; J: TRBJ1-4; CDR3: CASNSGTGTNEKLFF
V: TRBV4-3; J: TRBJ2-3; CDR3: CASSQGLLFTDTQYF
V: TRBV12-3/TRBV12-4; J: TRBJ2-6; CDR3: CASSSGQGYTSGANVLTF
V: TRBV6-5; J: TRBJ2-3; CDR3: CASRPYTGEDTQYF
V: TRBV6-1; J: TRBJ1-2; CDR3: CASSERWRSYGYTF
V: TRBV12-3/TRBV12-4; J: TRBJ2-5; CDR3: CASSRVFQETQYF
V: TRBV6-6; J: TRBJ2-2; CDR3: CASSYSAGDTGELFF
V: TRBV6-1; J: TRBJ2-3; CDR3: CASSPSPPVPDTQYF
V: TRBV27; J: TRBJ1-4; CDR3: CASSSWGGGEKLFF
V: TRBV29-1; J: TRBJ1-1; CDR3: CSVEVGTGGTEAFF
V: TRBV4-3; J: TRBJ1-4; CDR3: CASSQDPLGRSEKLFF
V: TRBV30; J: TRBJ2-1; CDR3: CAWAGLAGNNEQFF
V: TRBV18; J: TRBJ1-3; CDR3: CASSPRVFWTGGSGNTIYF
V: TRBV18; J: TRBJ2-7; CDR3: CASSPNSGGGYEQYF
V: TRBV13; J: TRBJ2-1; CDR3: CASSLTGGAEQFF
V: TRBV6-2/TRBV6-3; J: TRBJ2-7; CDR3: CASSPWSSYEQYF
V: TRBV29-1; J: TRBJ2-7; CDR3: CSVVLSYEQYF
V: TRBV5-1; J: TRBJ2-4; CDR3: CASSPNSGTGGNIQYF
V: TRBV20-1; J: TRBJ2-6; CDR3: CSARWGTGANVLTF
V: TRBV7-2; J: TRBJ2-1; CDR3: CASSRSGGVSFSQFF
V: TRBV11-2; J: TRBJ1-2; CDR3: CASSLGLVGYTF
V: TRBV11-1; J: TRBJ2-7; CDR3: CASSWTSGGPSYEQYF
V: TRBV27; J: TRBJ1-1; CDR3: CASSLDSYTEAFF
V: TRBV18; J: TRBJ2-7; CDR3: CASSPPTSGTYEQYF
V: TRBV7-2; J: TRBJ2-4; CDR3: CASSPSEGIQYF
V: TRBV7-2; J: TRBJ2-2; CDR3: CASSQRTGGSTGELFF
V: TRBV30; J: TRBJ2-2; CDR3: CAWSQGDVGHTGELFF
V: TRBV27; J: TRBJ1-3; CDR3: CASSKLTGTGNTIYF
V: TRBV5-6; J: TRBJ1-2; CDR3: CASSAYPRGRTGGYTF
V: TRBV5-1; J: TRBJ2-1; CDR3: CASGTGGNEQFF
V: TRBV10-3; J: TRBJ1-4; CDR3: CAISESVEKLFF
V: TRBV5-4; J: TRBJ1-3; CDR3: CASSLAVGALSGNTIYF
V: TRBV5-4; J: TRBJ2-1; CDR3: CASSSAGRRNEQFF
V: TRBV15; J: TRBJ1-4; CDR3: CAASIGGRADEKLFF
V: TRBV6-5; J: TRBJ1-4; CDR3: CATRGRDEKLFF
V: TRBV30; J: TRBJ2-7; CDR3: CAWEDGTYEQYF
V: TRBV6-5; J: TRBJ1-2; CDR3: CASSAPDRDYTF
V: TRBV19; J: TRBJ1-4; CDR3: CASSRGQATIAEKLFF
V: TRBV27; J: TRBJ2-2; CDR3: CASSLGGTRRELFF
V: TRBV6-5; J: TRBJ2-5; CDR3: CASRGQGEETQYF
V: TRBV15; J: TRBJ1-1; CDR3: CATSRIPRAANTEAFF
V: TRBV6-5; J: TRBJ1-3; CDR3: CASRLGSPGNTIYF
V: TRBV6-5; J: TRBJ1-1; CDR3: CASSYPGDTEAFF